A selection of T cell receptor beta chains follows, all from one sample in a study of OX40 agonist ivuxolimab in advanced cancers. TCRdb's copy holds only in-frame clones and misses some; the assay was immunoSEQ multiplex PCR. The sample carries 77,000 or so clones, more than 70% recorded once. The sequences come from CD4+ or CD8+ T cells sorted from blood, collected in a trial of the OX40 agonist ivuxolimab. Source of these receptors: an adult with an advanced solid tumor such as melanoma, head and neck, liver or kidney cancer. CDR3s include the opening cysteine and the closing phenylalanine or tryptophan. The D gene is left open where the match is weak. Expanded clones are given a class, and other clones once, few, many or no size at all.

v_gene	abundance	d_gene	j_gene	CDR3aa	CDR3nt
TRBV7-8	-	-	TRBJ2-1	CASSWLDYGGGLNEQFF	TGTGCCAGCAGCTGGCTGGACTATGGCGGGGGCCTCAATGAGCAGTTCTTC
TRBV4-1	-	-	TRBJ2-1	CASSQADRNNEQFF	TGCGCCAGCAGCCAAGCTGACAGGAACAATGAGCAGTTCTTC
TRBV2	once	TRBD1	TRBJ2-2	CATSDRAYSGELFF	TGTGCCACCTCGGACAGGGCGTATTCCGGGGAGCTGTTTTTT
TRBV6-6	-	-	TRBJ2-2	CASSPGAVGEELFF	TGTGCCAGCAGCCCCGGGGCCGTCGGAGAGGAGCTGTTTTTT
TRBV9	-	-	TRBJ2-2	CASGDFNTGELFF	TGTGCGTCAGGGGACTTTAACACCGGGGAGCTGTTTTTT
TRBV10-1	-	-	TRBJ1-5	CASSEGVGVCGSREDVDQPQHF	TGCGCCAGCAGTGAGGGGGTCGGTGTCTGCGGGTCCCGGGAAGATGTGGATCAGCCCCAGCATTTT
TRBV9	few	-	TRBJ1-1	CASSTFTNTEAFF	TGTGCCAGCAGCACTTTCACGAACACTGAAGCTTTCTTT
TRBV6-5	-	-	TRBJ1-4	CASRKTGSSNEKLFF	TGTGCCAGCAGGAAGACAGGATCCTCTAATGAAAAACTGTTTTTT
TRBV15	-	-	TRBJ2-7	CATSRDRDEQYF	TGTGCCACCAGCAGAGATCGAGACGAGCAGTACTTC
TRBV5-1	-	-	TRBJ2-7	CASSLVARDEQYF	TGCGCCAGCAGCTTGGTCGCGCGGGACGAGCAGTACTTC
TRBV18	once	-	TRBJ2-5	CASSGRMQETQYF	TGTGCCAGCTCAGGACGGATGCAAGAGACCCAGTACTTC
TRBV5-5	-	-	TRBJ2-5	CASSLGQWGGETQYF	TGTGCCAGCAGCTTGGGACAATGGGGAGGAGAGACCCAGTACTTC
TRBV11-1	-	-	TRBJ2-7	CASSLQGRYEQYF	TGTGCCAGCAGCTTACAGGGGCGCTACGAGCAGTACTTC
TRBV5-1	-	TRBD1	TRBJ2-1	CASQTQGASSYNEQFF	TGCGCCAGCCAGACCCAGGGGGCGAGCTCCTACAATGAGCAGTTCTTC
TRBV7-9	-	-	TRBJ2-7	CASSLAQGYEQYF	TGTGCCAGCAGCTTAGCCCAGGGCTACGAGCAGTACTTC
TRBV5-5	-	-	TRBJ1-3	CASSGVGNTIYF	TGTGCCAGCAGCGGTGTGGGAAACACCATATATTTT
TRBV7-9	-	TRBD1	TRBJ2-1	CASSLRQGRYNEQFF	TGTGCCAGCAGCTTGCGACAGGGACGATACAATGAGCAGTTCTTC
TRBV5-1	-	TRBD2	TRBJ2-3	CASSLEGLAGVDTQYF	TGCGCCAGCAGCTTGGAGGGACTAGCGGGAGTAGATACGCAGTATTTT
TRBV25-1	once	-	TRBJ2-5	CASRTEEQETQYF	TGTGCCAGCAGGACAGAGGAACAAGAGACCCAGTACTTC
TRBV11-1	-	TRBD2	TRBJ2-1	CASSPRGVAGGRGEQFF	TGTGCCAGCAGCCCCAGAGGGGTAGCGGGAGGGCGCGGTGAGCAGTTCTTC
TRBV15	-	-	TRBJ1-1	CATSRDRIAEAFF	TGTGCCACCAGCAGAGATCGAATCGCCGAAGCTTTCTTT
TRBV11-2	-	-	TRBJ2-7	CASSPGTNPSYEQYF	TGTGCCAGCAGCCCTGGGACAAACCCATCCTACGAGCAGTACTTC